These 14 T cell receptor beta chains came from one sample sequenced in a study of shared clonotypes between healthy human individuals. Profiling relied on immunoSEQ multiplex PCR, and the TCRdb table lists in-frame clones only, not all of them. The data contain fewer than 2.5 million clones, 80% to 95% of them singletons. The sequenced material came from naive CD4+ T cells from PBMCs. Described subset: CD45RA+ positively selected. Every receptor here comes from a man younger than 35 in good health. Some clones in this sample may be carry-over from other donors' samples.

The chain recombines TRBV6-1 with TRBJ1-1; D is undetermined. The CDR3 is made up of 14 amino acids. V was clipped by 4 bases and J by 11 bases, with 20 bases between them. Germline lookup yields CDR1 MNHNS and CDR2 SASEGT. This CDR3 is CASSAGGNALYAFF. The CDR3 nucleotides are TGTGCCAGCAGTGCTGGAGGCAACGCATTATACGCTTTCTTT.

This chain joins TRBV30 and TRBJ2-5; D might be TRBD2 (7 bases). Trimming took off 3 bases at V and 6 bases at J, with 14 bases between the two ends. CDR1 GTSNPN and CDR2 SVGIG come from the germline V gene (reference sequence). The CDR3 is 13 residues long. The CDR3 spells CAWRPTGGKTQYF. The CDR3 DNA follows: TGTGCCTGGAGGCCGACGGGGGGCAAGACCCAGTACTTC.

V is TRBV29-1 and J is TRBJ2-7, with TRBD1 matching over 7 bases. The CDR3 is 12 residues long. J lost 5 bases, V lost 5 bases, and 6 bases had no gene match. Germline CDR1 and CDR2: SQVTM and ANQGSEA. The CDR3 DNA sequence: TGCAGCGTTAACAGGGGAAACAACGAGCAGTACTTC. Translation: CSVNRGNNEQYF.

This chain uses TRBV11-2 with TRBJ1-3; the match to TRBD1 covers 9 bases. V was clipped by 2 bases and J by 6 bases; unmatched bases: 2. This CDR3 is built from 14 residues. CDR1 SGHAT and CDR2 FQNNGV come from the germline V gene. Here the CDR3 reads CASSLTGGPNTIYF. The CDR3 bases are TGTGCCAGCAGCTTAACAGGGGGCCCAAACACCATATATTTT.

The V and J genes are TRBV7-9 and TRBJ2-1, with 8 bases identical to TRBD2. Trimming at V came to 1 base and at J to 7 bases, leaving 9 bases not matched to a gene. The germline V gene has CDR1 SEHNR and CDR2 FQNEAQ (reference sequence). The CDR3 covers 16 residues. In DNA, the CDR3 is TGTGCCAGCAGCTTAGGGGACGGGAGGGGGTCGAATGAGCAGTTCTTC. Translated: CASSLGDGRGSNEQFF.

A word on this clone: Other DNA variants within this sample encode the same CDR3. This chain links TRBV6-4 with TRBJ1-1; the D gene is possibly TRBD1 (6 bases). Trimming stripped 6 bases from V and 2 bases from J, with 16 bases between. The CDR3 sequence is 15 residues long. Per the germline V gene, CDR1 is MRHNA and CDR2 is SNTAGT. The CDR3 protein is CASRGGAGANTEAFF. DNA of the CDR3: TGTGCCAGCAGGGGGGGGGCAGGGGCCAACACTGAAGCTTTCTTT.

The V call is TRBV28, the J call TRBJ2-7; 8 bases fit TRBD1. Trimming removed 4 bases from V and 5 bases from J; junction bases left unmatched: 13. Germline V gene data show CDR1 as MDHEN and CDR2 as SYDVKM. The CDR3 spans 16 residues. The chain's CDR3 is CASSWGTGGGEDEQYF. CDR3 DNA sequence: TGTGCCAGCAGTTGGGGGACAGGCGGTGGGGAGGACGAGCAGTACTTC. The full variable domain, completed using reference TRBV28 and TRBJ2-7, is DVKVTQSSRYLVKRTGEKVFLECVQDMDHENMFWYRQDPGLGLRLIYFSYDVKMKEKGDIPEGYSVSREKKERFSLILESASTNQTSMYLCASSWGTGGGEDEQYFGPGTRLTVT.

Regarding this clone: Other DNA sequences in this sample translate to the same CDR3. This chain links TRBV5-6 with TRBJ2-7, with D uncertain. CDR1 and CDR2 from the germline V gene are SGHDT and YYEEEE. The CDR3 totals 12 residues. Trimming removed 0 bases at V and 5 bases at J, with 6 bases between. In DNA, the CDR3 is TGTGCCAGCAGCTTGGTGGGCAACGAGCAGTACTTC. Its protein product is CASSLVGNEQYF.

The chain has TRBV5-4 and TRBJ1-2, with 7 bases that match TRBD1. CDR1 and CDR2 (germline): SGHNT, YYREEE (reference sequence). The CDR3 is made up of 15 amino acids. Trimming cost V 4 bases and J 1 base; bases outside gene matches: 7. CDR3 DNA sequence: TGTGCCAGCAGCCCCCCAGGGGGTAATAACTATGGCTACACCTTC. It codes for CASSPPGGNNYGYTF.

The chain uses TRBV4-1 and TRBJ2-2, with D unresolved. This CDR3 has 16 amino acids. Germline V gives CDR1 MGHRA, CDR2 YSYEKL. Trimming stripped 1 base from V and 2 bases from J, with 11 bases between. The CDR3 DNA sequence: TGCGCCAGCAGCCAAGGGTTGACGGAAAACACCGGGGAGCTGTTTTTT. This codes for CASSQGLTENTGELFF.

About this clone itself: Additional DNA sequences in this sample encode the identical CDR3. The V gene is TRBV2, the J gene TRBJ1-3; TRBD1 matches 10 bases. Germline CDR1 and CDR2: SNHLY and FYNNEI. V dropped 5 bases and J dropped 4; count of bases not matched to a gene: 2. CDR3 size: 14 residues. The CDR3 DNA reads TGTGCCAGCAGTTGGGACAGGGGAGGAAACACCATATATTTT. Protein product: CASSWDRGGNTIYF.

The genes are TRBV6-5 and TRBJ1-1; 10 bases line up with TRBD1. This CDR3 has 15 residues. V shed 1 base, J shed 4 bases, and the junction held 3 bases outside the gene matches. The germline V gene has CDR1 MNHEY and CDR2 SVGAGI. The CDR3 region has the DNA TGTGCCAGCAGTTACTGGGACAGGGGAGGCACTGAAGCTTTCTTT. It encodes CASSYWDRGGTEAFF.

V is TRBV6-1 and J is TRBJ1-2; unclear D gene. The CDR3 is made up of 14 amino acids. Germline CDR1 reads MNHNS; CDR2 reads SASEGT. V gave up 1 base and J gave up 9 bases, with 15 bases separating them. In DNA, the CDR3 is TGTGCCAGCAGTGAAGTCGCACTATCGAGGCGCTACACCTTC. As protein: CASSEVALSRRYTF.

The chain is built from TRBV7-9 and TRBJ2-1; no firm D call. Trimming removed 8 bases at V and 5 bases at J, with 4 bases between. There are 10 residues in the CDR3. CDR1 SEHNR and CDR2 FQNEAQ come from the germline V gene (reference sequence). The CDR3 DNA reads as TGTGCCAGCTTTAACAATGAGCAGTTCTTC. It encodes CASFNNEQFF.